These 20 T cell receptor beta chains were sequenced from one sample in a study of response to subunit inactivated influenza vaccine. MiXCR, applied by TCRdb to the RT-PCR reads, yields one record per CDR3 protein. The data contain about 180,000 distinct CDR3 sequences, around a tenth of them singletons. Sequenced here: non-naive T cells sorted from PBMCs, sampled on the day of vaccination. The receptors were gathered from a man between 50 and 59 years old who received an inactivated influenza vaccine.

The chain combines TRBV2 with TRBJ2-7; possibly TRBD2 for D (5 bases). The V end lost 1 base, the J end lost 1 base, and 11 bases lay between the germline ends. The CDR3 contains 15 residues. Germline CDR1 is SNHLY and CDR2 is FYNNEI. The CDR3 bases are TGTGCCAGCAGTGAAGGGTTGCGGGTTTCCTACGAGCAGTACTTC. Amino acids: CASSEGLRVSYEQYF. The full variable domain, with the rest looked up from reference TRBV2 and TRBJ2-7, is EPEVTQTPSHQVTQMGQEVILRCVPISNHLYFYWYRQILGQKVEFLVSFYNNEISEKSEIFDDQFSVERPDGSNFTLKIRSTKLEDSAMYFCASSEGLRVSYEQYFGPGTRLTVT.

In its sample, this clonotype was seen many times. V is TRBV5-1 and J is TRBJ2-3; 8 nucleotides agree with TRBD1. The V and J ends lost 7 bases and 7 bases, in that order; junction bases with no gene match: 14. This CDR3 has 15 amino acids. CDR1 is SGHRS and CDR2 is YFSETQ in the germline V gene. The CDR3 coding sequence is TGCGCCAGCTCCCTAGGACAGGGTTCAGGAAATACGCAGTATTTT. This translates into CASSLGQGSGNTQYF.

This clonotype turned up a few times. The rearrangement uses TRBV11-2 and TRBJ2-7; no firm D call. This CDR3 is built from 13 residues. V shed 0 bases and J shed 6 bases, with 9 bases lying between them. Germline CDR1 SGHAT, CDR2 FQNNGV. The CDR3 here is CASSLERFGEQYF. The CDR3 coding sequence is TGTGCCAGCAGCTTAGAGAGGTTTGGCGAGCAGTACTTC.

The chain employs TRBV27 and TRBJ2-7; unclear D gene. There are 15 residues in the CDR3. Germline loops: CDR1 MNHEY, CDR2 SMNVEV (reference sequence). With 2 bases removed from V and 3 bases from J, the gap between germline ends came to 14 bases. The DNA of the CDR3 is TGTGCCAGCAGTTTAGTGGGTCTCGCCTACTACGAGCAGTACTTC. Its translation is CASSLVGLAYYEQYF.

The chain recombines TRBV3-1 with TRBJ2-3; the D call may be TRBD1 or TRBD2 (5 bases each). The CDR3 has 15 amino acids. The V gene lost 8 bases and the J gene lost 2 bases, with 17 bases spanning the gap. Germline V gives CDR1 LGHDT, CDR2 YNNKEL (reference sequence). The CDR3 protein is CASCFVGDATDTQYF. DNA of the CDR3: TGTGCCAGCTGCTTTGTGGGGGACGCCACAGATACGCAGTATTTT.

This chain links TRBV12-3 or TRBV12-4 with TRBJ1-3; D remains unclear. The V end lost 5 bases, the J end lost 0 bases, and 2 bases lay between the germline ends. The CDR3 consists of 12 residues. The CDR3 nucleotides are TGTGCCAGCAGTGCCTCTGGAAACACCATATATTTT. This gives the protein CASSASGNTIYF.

This clonotype was detected ten times or more. The chain has TRBV28 and TRBJ1-4; 9 nucleotides match TRBD1. The ends lost 1 base at V and 9 bases at J; junction bases unmatched: 6. CDR3 size: 15 residues. Germline loops: CDR1 MDHEN, CDR2 SYDVKM. The CDR3 loop is CASSLSGTGIKKLFF. For the CDR3, the DNA is TGTGCCAGCAGTTTATCCGGGACAGGGATTAAAAAACTGTTTTTT.

The chain joins TRBV20-1 to TRBJ2-4; no clear D. Trimming removed 1 base from V and 15 bases from J, with 16 bases in between. Germline lookup yields CDR1 DFQATT and CDR2 SNEGSKA (reference sequence). This CDR3 region has 12 residues. CDR3 in DNA: TGCAGTGCTAGAGCGCCTTCGGCCTCCTGGTACTTC. Translated: CSARAPSASWYF.

This chain uses TRBV9 with TRBJ2-7; D may be TRBD2 (6 bases). Germline loops: CDR1 SGDLS, CDR2 YYNGEE. Trimming shortened V by 4 bases and J by 6 bases, and 17 bases separated the two germline ends. This CDR3 is 14 amino acids long. The CDR3 is CASSYNLNGGEQYF. In nucleotides, the CDR3 is TGTGCCAGCAGCTATAACCTAAACGGGGGCGAGCAGTACTTC.

This clonotype came up a few times. The chain recombines TRBV12-3 or TRBV12-4 with TRBJ1-1, with D tentatively TRBD1 (5 bases). This CDR3 comprises 15 residues. Trimming cost V 3 bases and J 4 bases, with 15 bases left between them. The CDR3, as DNA: TGTGCCAGCAGTTTTGACAGCAAAGGGGTCACTGAAGCTTTCTTT. This sequence encodes CASSFDSKGVTEAFF.

This clonotype was picked up many times. The CDR3 DNA sequence: TGTGCCAGCAGCTTAGGAACTAGTAACTACAATGAGCAGTTCTTC. This translates into CASSLGTSNYNEQFF. The chain carries TRBV7-6 and TRBJ2-1, with D possibly being TRBD2 (5 bases). V dropped 1 base and J dropped 3 bases, with 10 bases sitting between them. CDR1 is SGHVS, CDR2 FNYEAQ, per germline. CDR3 length: 15 residues.

This clonotype has ten or more counts. The chain is built from TRBV6-2 or TRBV6-3 and TRBJ2-7; 8 bases match TRBD1. Germline V gene sequence: CDR1 MNHEY, CDR2 SVGEGT. The CDR3 is 12 residues long. The V and J ends lost 11 bases and 4 bases, in that order; junction bases with no gene match: 7. CDR3 amino acids: CAGGQGSYEQYF. The CDR3 DNA reads TGTGCCGGCGGACAGGGTTCTTACGAGCAGTACTTC.

This chain's CDR3 is CASSHSLAAPNTGELFF. The CDR3 nucleotides read TGTGCCAGCAGCCACTCTCTAGCGGCTCCGAACACCGGGGAGCTGTTTTTT. The chain has TRBV7-9 and TRBJ2-2; 7 nucleotides align to TRBD2. The CDR3 sequence is 17 residues long. CDR1 and CDR2 from the germline V gene are SEHNR and FQNEAQ (reference sequence). Unmatched junction bases numbered 9, after V lost 5 bases and J lost 0 bases.

On this clonotype: Mismatch with germline at one junction end may stem from a read error. The V call is TRBV28, the J call TRBJ2-1; the D gene is possibly TRBD1 (6 bases). The CDR3 spans 12 residues. In germline, CDR1 is MDHEN, CDR2 SYDVKM. The CDR3 loop is CASSPRQERRTF. The CDR3 DNA reads as TGTGCCAGCAGTCCCCGACAGGAACGTAGGACGTTC.

The J gene is TRBJ1-2, the V gene TRBV5-1; no definite D call. CDR3 length equals 15 residues. Germline lookup yields CDR1 SGHRS and CDR2 YFSETQ. The V gene lost 0 bases and the J gene lost 8 bases, with 17 bases spanning the gap. The CDR3 is CASSLGLLPGHGYTF. Written as DNA, the CDR3 is TGCGCCAGCAGCTTGGGGCTCCTACCTGGTCACGGCTACACCTTC.

This clonotype was counted a few times. This rearrangement joins TRBV7-9 to TRBJ2-3, with 9 bases that match TRBD1. The CDR3 consists of 15 residues. CDR1 is SEHNR and CDR2 is FQNEAQ in the germline V gene (reference sequence). J was trimmed by 3 bases and V by 1 base; bases with no gene match: 2. The CDR3 spells CASSLGDRATDTQYF. The CDR3 DNA sequence: TGTGCCAGCAGCTTAGGGGACAGGGCTACAGATACGCAGTATTTT. Drawing the rest from reference TRBV7-9 and TRBJ2-3, the complete variable domain is DTGVSQNPRHKITKRGQNVTFRCDPISEHNRLYWYRQTLGQGPEFLTYFQNEAQLEKSRLLSDRFSAERPKGSFSTLEIQRTEQGDSAMYLCASSLGDRATDTQYFGPGTRLTVL.

This clonotype was observed a handful of times. This chain links TRBV5-1 with TRBJ2-2; TRBD1 might be the D (6 bases). This CDR3 is 16 amino acids long. CDR1 is SGHRS, CDR2 YFSETQ, per germline. Trimming took 3 bases from V and 0 from J, leaving 12 bases between them. In DNA, the CDR3 is TGCGCCAGCAGCTCCTCACGGACAGCGAACACCGGGGAGCTGTTTTTT. Amino acid sequence: CASSSSRTANTGELFF.

There are many counts of this clonotype. This rearrangement joins TRBV28 to TRBJ2-2, with 8 bases aligning to TRBD1. The ends lost 8 bases at V and 1 base at J; junction bases unmatched: 9. Germline CDR1 MDHEN, CDR2 SYDVKM. The length of the CDR3 is 16 residues. The DNA for the CDR3 is TGTGCCAGCGACGGGGCCGGGACAGGGAACACCGGGGAGCTGTTTTTT. It yields the protein CASDGAGTGNTGELFF. Full variable domain (outside the CDR3, taken from reference TRBV28 and TRBJ2-2): DVKVTQSSRYLVKRTGEKVFLECVQDMDHENMFWYRQDPGLGLRLIYFSYDVKMKEKGDIPEGYSVSREKKERFSLILESASTNQTSMYLCASDGAGTGNTGELFFGEGSRLTVL.

This clonotype showed up many times. CDR3 nucleotides: TGTGCCAGCAGCTTATCGACCCAGGTCCAGGAGACCCAGTACTTC. It yields the protein CASSLSTQVQETQYF. The chain recombines TRBV7-2 with TRBJ2-5; D is unclear. This CDR3 contains 15 residues. The V end was cut by 2 bases, the J end by 5 bases, with 15 bases between. Germline V gene sequence: CDR1 SGHTA, CDR2 FQGNSA.

This clonotype has more than one count but fewer than ten. The chain employs TRBV5-8 and TRBJ2-7; 7 bases agree with TRBD1. This CDR3 comprises 16 residues. Germline lookup yields CDR1 SGHTS and CDR2 YDEGEE. V was clipped by 4 bases and J by 0 bases; unmatched bases: 10. The CDR3 DNA follows: TGTGCCAGCAGCAAACCAGGGGGTTACGGCTCCTACGAGCAGTACTTC. Its protein product is CASSKPGGYGSYEQYF.